One sample yielded the 32 T cell receptor beta chains listed below, sequenced in a study of early T cells in non-severe SARS-CoV-2 infection. TCRdb independently ran MiXCR on the 5' RACE reads; one entry per CDR3 protein. This repertoire shows tens of thousands of distinct CDR3 sequences, approximately 11% found once; its top ten account for roughly 3%. The sequences come from whole blood, collected at baseline. The receptors were sampled from an adult who was a healthcare worker with PCR-confirmed SARS-CoV-2 infection or an uninfected control (not recorded which).

This clonotype has a handful of counts. The V and J genes are TRBV4-3 and TRBJ2-7; D perhaps matches TRBD1 (5 bases). CDR1 is LGHNA, CDR2 YSLEER, per germline. The ends were cut back, 0 bases at V and 2 bases at J, with 11 bases in the middle. This CDR3 is built from 15 residues. The chain's CDR3 is CASSQDRGTPYEQYF. In DNA form, the CDR3 reads TGCGCCAGCAGCCAAGATAGGGGAACTCCCTACGAGCAGTACTTC.

This clonotype occurred a few times. The chain combines TRBV6-5 with TRBJ1-6; TRBD1 agrees at 10 bases. The J segment lost 8 bases and the V segment lost 0 bases, leaving 1 base of the junction unmatched. This CDR3 contains 15 residues. Germline V lookup: CDR1 MNHEY, CDR2 SVGAGI. The DNA of the CDR3 is TGTGCCAGCAGTTACTCTGGACAGGGGGATTCACCCCTCCACTTT. The encoded protein is CASSYSGQGDSPLHF.

The chain combines TRBV6-5 with TRBJ2-1; D perhaps matches TRBD2 (5 bases). This CDR3 is built from 13 residues. The ends were cut back, 7 bases at V and 4 bases at J, with 11 bases in the middle. The germline V gene has CDR1 MNHEY and CDR2 SVGAGI. In nucleotides, the CDR3 is TGTGCCAGCACCCCGGCGGGTTACAATGAGCAGTTCTTC. Protein product: CASTPAGYNEQFF.

This clonotype was counted a few times. The gene calls are TRBV7-2 and TRBJ2-3; D is undetermined. The CDR3 loop spans 12 amino acids. With 1 base removed from V and 5 bases from J, the gap between germline ends came to 4 bases. CDR1 SGHTA and CDR2 FQGNSA come from the germline V gene. CDR3 protein: CASSLGIDTQYF. The CDR3 DNA reads as TGTGCCAGCAGCTTAGGCATAGATACGCAGTATTTT.

The rearrangement links TRBV6-5 to TRBJ2-7; 9 bases align to TRBD2. After removal of 7 bases from V and 2 bases from J, the junction contained 6 bases not matched to a gene. Germline loops: CDR1 MNHEY, CDR2 SVGAGI. The CDR3 is 14 amino acids. The CDR3 sequence: CASKEVAGAYEQYF. The CDR3 nucleotides are TGTGCCAGCAAGGAGGTAGCGGGGGCCTACGAGCAGTACTTC.

This clonotype has a handful of counts. This sequence joins TRBV9 and TRBJ2-7; D is ambiguous. Germline CDR1 and CDR2: SGDLS and YYNGEE. The CDR3 runs 15 residues. With 0 bases removed from V and 2 bases from J, the gap between germline ends came to 12 bases. CDR3 amino acids: CASSVEWGATYEQYF. For the CDR3, the DNA is TGTGCCAGCAGCGTAGAATGGGGTGCGACCTACGAGCAGTACTTC.

Ten or more counts support this clonotype. J is TRBJ2-1 and V is TRBV14; the D gene is possibly TRBD2 (6 bases). The germline V and J ends were trimmed by 3 bases and 4 bases, with 19 bases remaining between them. The length of the CDR3 is 17 residues. Germline CDR1 SGHDN, CDR2 FVKESK. The CDR3, as DNA: TGTGCCAGCAGCCATCGGGGCCCCGGACTACTTTACAATGAGCAGTTCTTC. This sequence encodes CASSHRGPGLLYNEQFF.

This clonotype was detected many times. The chain uses TRBV2 and TRBJ1-1; D might be TRBD1 (5 bases). Germline V gives CDR1 SNHLY, CDR2 FYNNEI. V shed 3 bases and J shed 0 bases, with 8 bases lying between them. The CDR3 has 14 amino acids. Here the CDR3 reads CASSETDMNTEAFF. CDR3 bases: TGTGCCAGCAGTGAGACAGATATGAACACTGAAGCTTTCTTT. The full variable domain, its missing parts supplied by reference TRBV2 and TRBJ1-1, is EPEVTQTPSHQVTQMGQEVILRCVPISNHLYFYWYRQILGQKVEFLVSFYNNEISEKSEIFDDQFSVERPDGSNFTLKIRSTKLEDSAMYFCASSETDMNTEAFFGQGTRLTVV.

The chain joins TRBV3-1 to TRBJ1-2, with TRBD1 as a possible D gene (6 bases). Germline V gene lookup returns CDR1 LGHDT and CDR2 YNNKEL (reference sequence). The CDR3 extends over 12 amino acids. Trimming removed 1 base at V and 6 bases at J, with 6 bases between. The CDR3 DNA is TGTGCCAGCAGCCAAGGACAGGATGGCTACACCTTC. Protein sequence: CASSQGQDGYTF.

This clonotype showed up just a few times. The J gene is TRBJ1-1, the V gene TRBV5-4, with D unresolved. Germline V CDR1 and CDR2: SGHNT, YYREEE (reference sequence). This CDR3 spans 16 amino acids. Trimming removed 4 bases from V and 0 bases from J, with 16 bases in between. In DNA, the CDR3 is TGTGCCAGCAGCCCAGGAGGTAGCCAAGTGAACACTGAAGCTTTCTTT. This gives the protein CASSPGGSQVNTEAFF. Combining the CDR3 with reference TRBV5-4 and TRBJ1-1 gives the whole variable domain ETGVTQSPTHLIKTRGQQVTLRCSSQSGHNTVSWYQQALGQGPQFIFQYYREEENGRGNFPPRFSGLQFPNYSSELNVNALELDDSALYLCASSPGGSQVNTEAFFGQGTRLTVV.

This chain uses TRBV18 with TRBJ1-1; no clear D. Trimming left V 2 bases short and J 5 bases short, with 6 bases between. The CDR3 runs to 12 residues. Germline V gene sequence: CDR1 KGHSH, CDR2 LQKENI. The CDR3 DNA reads TGTGCCAGCTCACCAACGGCTACTGAAGCTTTCTTT. Translating it yields CASSPTATEAFF.

In its sample, this clonotype was seen a few times. The chain links TRBV11-2 to TRBJ2-7, with 8 bases lining up with TRBD1. Trimming removed 1 base from V and 0 bases from J; junction bases left unmatched: 2. CDR1 is SGHAT and CDR2 is FQNNGV in the germline V gene. This CDR3 has 15 amino acids. The CDR3 DNA is TGTGCCAGCAGCTTAGGACAGGGGTACTCCTACGAGCAGTACTTC. Its protein product is CASSLGQGYSYEQYF.

J is TRBJ2-1 and V is TRBV12-3 or TRBV12-4; D is uncertain. With 8 bases removed from V and 4 bases from J, the gap between germline ends came to 18 bases. The CDR3 sequence is 15 residues long. CDR3 region: CASLSPTLPYNEQFF. The CDR3 DNA reads as TGTGCCAGCCTTTCTCCCACCTTACCTTACAATGAGCAGTTCTTC.

The genes are TRBV20-1 and TRBJ2-1, with D possibly matching TRBD2 (6 bases). The ends were cut back, 3 bases at V and 4 bases at J, with 10 bases in the middle. There are 13 residues in the CDR3. The germline V gene encodes CDR1 DFQATT and CDR2 SNEGSKA (reference sequence). The CDR3 DNA sequence: TGCAGTGCTAGTGGGGGGTCTTACAATGAGCAGTTCTTC. Translated, it gives CSASGGSYNEQFF.

This clonotype was picked up a small number of times. The chain has TRBV6-2 or TRBV6-3 and TRBJ1-5; D gene ambiguous. The germline V and J ends were trimmed by 6 bases and 4 bases, with 19 bases remaining between them. The germline CDR1 and CDR2 sequences are MNHEY and SVGEGT. This CDR3 region has 16 residues. CDR3 amino acids: CASRSQARAANQPQHF. The CDR3 nucleotides read TGTGCCAGCAGAAGCCAGGCGAGGGCGGCTAATCAGCCCCAGCATTTT.

In DNA form, the CDR3 reads TGTGCCTGGAGAGGGGCCTCGGAATCGGATACGCAGTATTTT. This encodes CAWRGASESDTQYF. The rearrangement joins TRBV30 to TRBJ2-3, with D possibly TRBD1 on 5 matching bases. The CDR3 is made up of 14 amino acids. Trimming removed 3 bases at V and 6 bases at J, with 16 bases between. Per germline, CDR1 GTSNPN and CDR2 SVGIG (reference sequence).

The genes are TRBV5-1 and TRBJ2-1; a possible D gene is TRBD2 (6 bases). The length of the CDR3 is 15 residues. Trimming cost V 0 bases and J 5 bases, with 12 bases left between them. Looked up from germline, CDR1 is SGHRS and CDR2 is YFSETQ. The CDR3 spells CASSLAGGINNEQFF. CDR3 coding DNA: TGCGCCAGCAGCTTGGCTGGGGGGATAAACAATGAGCAGTTCTTC.

The V gene is TRBV5-5, the J gene TRBJ2-1, with TRBD1 matching over 8 bases. The ends lost 0 bases at V and 8 bases at J; junction bases unmatched: 4. The CDR3 runs to 14 residues. Germline CDR1 and CDR2: SGHKS and YYEKEE (reference sequence). The CDR3 reads CASSLGTGFDEQFF. The CDR3 bases are TGTGCCAGCAGCTTGGGGACAGGGTTCGATGAGCAGTTCTTC.

The chain employs TRBV6-1 and TRBJ2-3; TRBD2 matches at 7 bases. Unmatched junction bases numbered 5, after V lost 8 bases and J lost 0 bases. This CDR3 has 14 residues. Germline V lookup: CDR1 MNHNS, CDR2 SASEGT. The CDR3 is CASSLGGSTDTQYF. The CDR3 coding sequence is TGTGCCAGCTCTTTGGGGGGGAGCACAGATACGCAGTATTTT.

This clonotype appeared many times. The chain carries TRBV20-1 and TRBJ2-5, with 11 bases lining up with TRBD2. The V and J ends lost 1 base and 5 bases, in that order; junction bases with no gene match: 15. The CDR3 is 18 amino acids. Germline CDR1 reads DFQATT; CDR2 reads SNEGSKA (reference sequence). The CDR3 protein is CSARVTPGTSGSPETQYF. CDR3 in DNA: TGCAGTGCTAGAGTTACACCCGGGACTAGCGGCTCCCCGGAGACCCAGTACTTC.

This clonotype was seen many times. CDR3 sequence reads: CASGTSGTYEQYF. The CDR3 DNA reads as TGTGCCAGCGGGACTAGCGGAACCTACGAGCAGTACTTC. The chain links TRBV6-1 to TRBJ2-7, with TRBD2 identical over 11 bases. This CDR3 has 13 amino acids. Looked up from germline, CDR1 is MNHNS and CDR2 is SASEGT. J was trimmed by 2 bases and V by 8 bases; bases with no gene match: 2.

This chain uses TRBV6-6 with TRBJ1-5, with D perhaps matching TRBD1 (5 bases). V lost 0 bases and J 4 bases, leaving 10 bases between the germline ends. Per germline, CDR1 MNHNY and CDR2 SVGAGI (reference sequence). This CDR3 is 15 amino acids long. CDR3 sequence: CASSYSGAGNQPQHF. Here the CDR3 DNA reads TGTGCCAGCAGTTACTCCGGGGCCGGGAATCAGCCCCAGCATTTT.

Here the CDR3 reads CASSLLAGGLGTQYF. The CDR3 nucleotides read TGTGCCAGCAGCCTACTAGCGGGGGGCCTGGGTACGCAGTATTTT. The genes are TRBV3-1 and TRBJ2-3; 12 bases map to TRBD2. Germline-derived CDR1 and CDR2 are LGHDT and YNNKEL (reference sequence). V lost 4 bases to trimming and J lost 8 bases; unmatched junction nucleotides: 7. This CDR3 is 15 amino acids long.

This clonotype was found a few times. The genes are TRBV6-1 and TRBJ2-7, with 8 positions matching TRBD2. The ends lost 8 bases at V and 3 bases at J; junction bases unmatched: 12. CDR1 is MNHNS, CDR2 SASEGT, per germline. CDR3 length: 15 residues. The CDR3 here is CASGPYPREGYEQYF. CDR3 DNA sequence: TGTGCCAGCGGCCCCTACCCCCGGGAGGGCTACGAGCAGTACTTC.

The chain has TRBV4-1 and TRBJ1-2, with D perhaps matching TRBD1 (5 bases). The germline V and J ends were trimmed by 1 base and 6 bases, with 15 bases remaining between them. Germline V gives CDR1 MGHRA, CDR2 YSYEKL. The CDR3 covers 15 residues. DNA of the CDR3: TGCGCCAGCAGCCAAGGGGGCGGTCAGAGAAATGGCTACACCTTC. This translates into CASSQGGGQRNGYTF.

This chain uses TRBV7-2 with TRBJ1-1; 8 bases match TRBD1. From germline, CDR1 is SGHTA and CDR2 FQGNSA. The CDR3 loop spans 16 amino acids. V shed 5 bases and J 0 bases; nucleotides not matched to a gene: 8. In DNA form, the CDR3 reads TGTGCCAGCAGCCTGACAGGGGTTTATGTGAACACTGAAGCTTTCTTT. This encodes CASSLTGVYVNTEAFF.

The sample holds many counts of this clonotype. The chain links TRBV7-8 to TRBJ1-2; maybe TRBD1 (5 bases). This CDR3 is built from 16 residues. Germline V lookup: CDR1 SGHVS, CDR2 FQNEAQ. Trimming removed 6 bases from V and 0 bases from J, with 17 bases in between. CDR3 coding DNA: TGTGCCAGCAGGATGGGGCAGGGTGAAGCTAACTATGGCTACACCTTC. It translates to CASRMGQGEANYGYTF. Drawing the rest from reference TRBV7-8 and TRBJ1-2, the complete variable domain is GAGVSQSPRYKVAKRGQDVALRCDPISGHVSLFWYQQALGQGPEFLTYFQNEAQLDKSGLPSDRFFAERPEGSVSTLKIQRTQQEDSAVYLCASRMGQGEANYGYTFGSGTRLTVV.

The CDR3 DNA reads TGTGCCAGCAGCTATCAAGGAACGCAGTATTTT. Translated, it gives CASSYQGTQYF. The chain joins TRBV12-3 or TRBV12-4 to TRBJ2-3; unclear D gene. With 6 bases removed from V and 9 bases from J, the gap between germline ends came to 10 bases. This CDR3 has 11 residues.

This clonotype showed up many times. The chain carries TRBV7-9 and TRBJ1-1; TRBD1 matches 7 bases. Losses at the gene ends were 1 base for V and 3 bases for J; bases not matched to a gene: 5. CDR3 length: 15 residues. Germline V gene data show CDR1 as SEHNR and CDR2 as FQNEAQ (reference sequence). The CDR3 DNA reads TGTGCCAGCAGCTTAGATGGCCAGGGGGACACTGAAGCTTTCTTT. Translating gives CASSLDGQGDTEAFF. Supplemented by reference TRBV7-9 and TRBJ1-1, the full variable domain reads DTGVSQNPRHKITKRGQNVTFRCDPISEHNRLYWYRQTLGQGPEFLTYFQNEAQLEKSRLLSDRFSAERPKGSFSTLEIQRTEQGDSAMYLCASSLDGQGDTEAFFGQGTRLTVV.

This clonotype was counted between two and nine times. The chain carries TRBV18 and TRBJ2-5; weak D call: TRBD2 (5 bases). V lost 3 bases and J 3 bases, leaving 14 bases between the germline ends. Germline V gene lookup returns CDR1 KGHSH and CDR2 LQKENI. The CDR3 spans 15 residues. The CDR3 nucleotides are TGTGCCAGCTCACCCGAGGGCAGCTCTAAAGAGACCCAGTACTTC. Its translation is CASSPEGSSKETQYF.

This clonotype was detected a few times. The chain uses TRBV7-9 and TRBJ1-4, with 7 bases fitting TRBD1. V was pared by 3 bases and J by 4 bases, with 14 bases of the junction left unmatched. Per germline, CDR1 SEHNR and CDR2 FQNEAQ (reference sequence). The CDR3 sequence is 18 residues long. DNA for the CDR3: TGTGCCAGCAGCTTGGTTCGACCAGGACAGGCGATTAATGAAAAACTGTTTTTT. Translation gives CASSLVRPGQAINEKLFF.

In its sample, this clonotype was seen many times. The chain joins TRBV4-2 to TRBJ2-7; tentatively, D is TRBD2 (6 bases). The germline V gene has CDR1 LGHNA and CDR2 YNFKEQ. The CDR3 totals 15 residues. V shed 1 base and J shed 0 bases, with 10 bases lying between them. The CDR3, as DNA: TGTGCCAGCAGCCAAGTAATGGGGGGCTCCTACGAGCAGTACTTC. The encoded protein is CASSQVMGGSYEQYF.